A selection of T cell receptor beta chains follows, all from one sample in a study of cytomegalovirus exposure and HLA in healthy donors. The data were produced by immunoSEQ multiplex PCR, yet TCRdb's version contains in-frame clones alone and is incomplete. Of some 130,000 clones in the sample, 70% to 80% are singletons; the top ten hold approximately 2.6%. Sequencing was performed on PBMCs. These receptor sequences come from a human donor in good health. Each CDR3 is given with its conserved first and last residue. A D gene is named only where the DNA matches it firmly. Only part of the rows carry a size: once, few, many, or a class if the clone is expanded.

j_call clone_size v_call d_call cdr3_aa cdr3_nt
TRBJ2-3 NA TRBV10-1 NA CARWGTGSTDTQYF TGCGCCAGATGGGGGACTGGTAGCACAGATACGCAGTATTTT
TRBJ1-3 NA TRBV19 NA CATQRDSGNTIYF TGTGCCACCCAGAGGGACTCTGGAAACACCATATATTTT
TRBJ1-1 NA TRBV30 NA CAWSGLTNTEAFF TGTGCCTGGTCGGGTCTAACGAACACTGAAGCTTTCTTT
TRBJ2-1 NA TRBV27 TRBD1 CASRKQGAPNEQFF TGTGCCAGCAGGAAACAGGGGGCGCCCAATGAGCAGTTCTTC
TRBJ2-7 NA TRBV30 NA CAWSVQQSYEQYF TGTGCCTGGAGTGTACAACAGTCCTACGAGCAGTACTTC
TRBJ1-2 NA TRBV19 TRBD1 CASSNTNPGQGGGYTF TGTGCCAGTAGTAACACCAATCCCGGACAGGGAGGTGGCTACACCTTC
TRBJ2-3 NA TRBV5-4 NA CASSSARGRTDTQYF TGTGCCAGCAGCTCGGCACGGGGAAGGACAGATACGCAGTATTTT
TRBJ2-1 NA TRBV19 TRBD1 CASSLPGTGVRNEQFF TGTGCCAGTAGCCTTCCCGGGACAGGGGTGAGGAATGAGCAGTTCTTC
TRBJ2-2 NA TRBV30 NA CAWSISGANTGELFF TGTGCCTGGAGTATTAGCGGAGCGAACACCGGGGAGCTGTTTTTT
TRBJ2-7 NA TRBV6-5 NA CASSYPGLPYEQYF TGTGCCAGCAGTTACCCAGGGCTACCCTACGAGCAGTACTTC
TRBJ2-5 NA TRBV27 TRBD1 CASSLLGRTGQGTQYF TGTGCCAGCAGTTTACTAGGGAGGACAGGGCAAGGGACCCAGTACTTC
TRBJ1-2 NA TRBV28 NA CASSADYGYTF TGTGCCAGCTCGGCGGACTATGGCTACACCTTC
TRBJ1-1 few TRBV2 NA CASSDRNTEAFF TGTGCCAGCAGTGACAGGAACACTGAAGCTTTCTTT
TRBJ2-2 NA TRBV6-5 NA CASSWSSGELFF TGTGCCAGCAGTTGGAGTTCCGGGGAGCTGTTTTTT
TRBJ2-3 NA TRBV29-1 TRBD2 CSVQTHSGSSTDTQYF TGCAGCGTTCAAACGCATAGCGGGAGTAGCACAGATACGCAGTATTTT
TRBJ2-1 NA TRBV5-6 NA CASSLGASYNEQFF TGTGCCAGCAGCTTGGGGGCTTCCTACAATGAGCAGTTCTTC
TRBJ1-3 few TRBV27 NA CASSSNNRDTIYF TGTGCCAGCAGTTCCAACAACAGGGACACCATATATTTT
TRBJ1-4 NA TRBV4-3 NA CASSQAPAGQNEKLFF TGCGCCAGCAGCCAAGCCCCCGCAGGGCAGAACGAAAAACTGTTTTTT
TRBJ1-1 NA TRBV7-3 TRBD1 CASSWTGPMNTEAFF TGTGCCAGCAGTTGGACAGGACCCATGAACACTGAAGCTTTCTTT
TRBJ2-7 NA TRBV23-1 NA CASSHSKDTVGSYEQYF TGCGCCAGCAGTCATTCCAAAGACACCGTAGGCTCCTACGAGCAGTACTTC
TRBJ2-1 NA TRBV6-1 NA CASRKHPTVNNEQFF TGTGCCAGCAGGAAGCACCCGACAGTGAACAATGAGCAGTTCTTC
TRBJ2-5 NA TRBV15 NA CATSRDLQETQYF TGTGCCACCAGCAGAGATCTCCAAGAGACCCAGTACTTC
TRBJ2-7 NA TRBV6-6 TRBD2 CASSYTLAGGGYEQYF TGTGCCAGCAGTTACACCCTAGCGGGAGGGGGATACGAGCAGTACTTC
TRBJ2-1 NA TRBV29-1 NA CSVEVTGAGEQFF TGCAGCGTTGAGGTAACGGGAGCAGGTGAGCAGTTCTTC
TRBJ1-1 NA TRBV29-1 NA CSVDVGRSTEAFF TGCAGCGTTGACGTAGGGAGAAGCACTGAAGCTTTCTTT
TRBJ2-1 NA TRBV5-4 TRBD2 CASSLFGGFSSYNEQFF TGTGCCAGCAGCTTGTTCGGGGGGTTCAGCTCCTACAATGAGCAGTTCTTC
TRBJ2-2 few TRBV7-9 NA CASSSRLMNTGELFF TGTGCCAGCAGCTCTCGACTGATGAACACCGGGGAGCTGTTTTTT
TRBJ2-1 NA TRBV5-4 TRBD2 CASSSTGTRFYNEQFF TGTGCCAGCAGCTCAACCGGGACTAGGTTCTACAATGAGCAGTTCTTC
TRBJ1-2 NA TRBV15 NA CATSKAGIVESGYTF TGTGCCACCAGCAAAGCAGGGATTGTGGAGAGTGGCTACACCTTC
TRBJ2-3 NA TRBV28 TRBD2 CASSLAGLTDTQYF TGTGCCTCCAGCTTAGCGGGACTCACAGATACGCAGTATTTT
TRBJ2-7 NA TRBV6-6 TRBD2 CASQRGGPYEQYF TGTGCCAGCCAGCGGGGGGGGCCCTACGAGCAGTACTTC
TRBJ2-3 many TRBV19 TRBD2 CASSPTTSGPTDTQYF TGTGCCAGTAGTCCGACGACTAGCGGGCCCACAGATACGCAGTATTTT
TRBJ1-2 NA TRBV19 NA CASSIGPANYGYTF TGTGCCAGTAGTATAGGTCCAGCTAACTATGGCTACACCTTC
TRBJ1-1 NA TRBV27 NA CASSLVKGGPMNTEAFF TGTGCCAGCAGTTTGGTAAAAGGGGGTCCCATGAACACTGAAGCTTTCTTT
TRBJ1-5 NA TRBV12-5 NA CASGLVLEGQPQHF TGTGCTAGTGGTTTGGTACTGGAGGGCCAGCCCCAGCATTTT
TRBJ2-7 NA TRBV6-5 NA CASSSGLAQYF TGTGCCAGCTCCTCCGGCCTAGCGCAGTACTTC
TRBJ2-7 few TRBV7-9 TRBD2 CSSSPTGLAESSYEQYF TGTTCCAGCAGCCCGACGGGACTAGCAGAGAGCTCCTACGAGCAGTACTTC
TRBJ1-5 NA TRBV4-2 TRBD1 CASSQGSTGYNQPQHF TGTGCCAGCAGCCAAGGCTCGACAGGGTACAATCAGCCCCAGCATTTT
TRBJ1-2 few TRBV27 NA CASSLQGTLNYGYTF TGTGCCAGCAGTTTACAGGGAACTTTGAACTATGGCTACACCTTC
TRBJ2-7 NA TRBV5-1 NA CASSPGISYEQYF TGCGCCAGCAGCCCGGGAATCTCCTACGAGCAGTACTTC
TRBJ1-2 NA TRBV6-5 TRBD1 CASSHWTGQGVYGYTF TGTGCCAGCAGTCACTGGACCGGACAGGGGGTCTATGGCTACACCTTC